Following are 8 T cell receptor beta chains from one sample sequenced in a study of T cells in women clearing cervical HPV infection. Assay used: immunoSEQ multiplex PCR; TCRdb lists only in-frame clones, some missing. The listing records about 19,000 clones. Material: blood buffy coat. These receptors were taken from a woman aged 18 to 75 with a cervical HPV16 infection that either progressed to CIN3+ or cleared (not recorded which).

This clone is classed as medium-sized by frequency. The CDR3 extends 3 residues past the end of the read, so its final part is completed from the germline J gene. The rearrangement uses TRBV14 and TRBJ2-5; D not certain. Germline CDR1 SGHDN, CDR2 FVKESK. V dropped 0 bases and J dropped 2 bases, with 7 bases sitting between them. This CDR3 contains 14 residues. The sequenced CDR3 bases are TGTGCCAGCAGCCAAGATCGACTGCAAGAGACC. Its translation is CASSQDRLQET. The entire CDR3 reads CASSQDRLQETQYF.

Concerning this clone: An end of the junction does not agree with germline; a read error may underlie this. Incomplete CDR3 DNA: TGCGCCAGCAGCCAAGGTCGGACTAACTACGAG. Residues: CASSQGRTNYE. The whole CDR3 protein reads CASSQGRTNYEQYF. J is TRBJ2-7 and V is TRBV4-2, with D possibly TRBD2 on 6 matching bases. The CDR3 end falls 3 residues outside the read, so it is completed with the germline J gene. The CDR3 is made up of 14 amino acids. Germline CDR1 and CDR2: LGHNA and YNFKEQ.

About this clone itself: The CDR3 goes on 3 residues after the read ends, and that part is filled in from the germline J gene. The chain carries TRBV2 and TRBJ1-5, with 7 bases fitting TRBD1. V shed 8 bases and J 0 bases; nucleotides not matched to a gene: 7. CDR1 is SNHLY, CDR2 FYNNEI, per germline. CDR3 length: 15 amino acids. The covered CDR3 bases are TGTGCCAGCCAACCGGGACAGAATAGCAATCAGCCC. It yields the protein CASQPGQNSNQP. The CDR3, in full, reads CASQPGQNSNQPQHF.

The covered CDR3 bases are TGTGCCAGCAGTGGAAACAGAAATAGCAATCAGCCC. Its protein is CASSGNRNSNQP. The full CDR3 sequence reads CASSGNRNSNQPQHF. The chain is built from TRBV2 and TRBJ1-5; D call uncertain. The read is 3 residues too short to cover the CDR3 end, so that end is filled in from the germline J gene. CDR1 is SNHLY and CDR2 is FYNNEI in the germline V gene. Trimming took off 4 bases at V and 0 bases at J, with 10 bases between the two ends. CDR3 length equals 15 residues.

As to this clone: The missing CDR3 end, 3 residues past where the read stops, is filled in from the germline J gene. The chain joins TRBV4-2 to TRBJ1-1, with 9 positions matching TRBD1. Trimming at V came to 4 bases and at J to 0 bases, leaving 9 bases not matched to a gene. This CDR3 comprises 17 residues. CDR1 is LGHNA, CDR2 YNFKEQ, per germline. CDR3 DNA (partial): TGTGCCAGCAGCCTCATTCTTGGACAGGGGATGAACACTGAA. Translated, it gives CASSLILGQGMNTE. In full, the CDR3 reads CASSLILGQGMNTEAFF.

About this clone itself: The read is 3 residues too short to cover the CDR3 end, so that end is filled in from the germline J gene. The chain has TRBV2 and TRBJ1-6, with D uncertain. This CDR3 comprises 15 residues. Germline values: CDR1 SNHLY, CDR2 FYNNEI. Trimming stripped 8 bases from V and 7 bases from J, with 18 bases between. CDR3 DNA (partial): TGTGCCAGCTGTGCCCAACTAGTGTCCAATTCACCC. Amino acids: CASCAQLVSNSP. The CDR3, in full, reads CASCAQLVSNSPLHF.

In the case of this clone: Read sequence stops 3 residues before the CDR3 end, and the germline J gene provides the missing end. This chain joins TRBV5-4 and TRBJ2-7, with a possible D match to TRBD2 (5 bases). Germline V gene lookup returns CDR1 SGHNT and CDR2 YYREEE (reference sequence). The CDR3 length is 15 residues. Deletions cut 0 bases from V and 0 bases from J, with 10 bases between. The part of the CDR3 DNA that was read is TGTGCCAGCAGCTTGGAAAGCGGCCCCTCCTACGAG. Amino acid sequence: CASSLESGPSYE. The CDR3 reads in full as CASSLESGPSYEQYF.

As for this clone: The CDR3 end falls 3 residues outside the read, so it is completed with the germline J gene. The chain uses TRBV20-1 and TRBJ2-1; 7 bases line up with TRBD1. The J segment lost 4 bases and the V segment lost 6 bases, leaving 9 bases of the junction unmatched. Per germline, CDR1 DFQATT and CDR2 SNEGSKA (reference sequence). The CDR3 length is 14 residues. The sequenced CDR3 bases are TGCAGTGCAGAGACAGGGATAAGGTACAATGAG. Residues: CSAETGIRYNE. The entire CDR3 protein reads CSAETGIRYNEQFF.